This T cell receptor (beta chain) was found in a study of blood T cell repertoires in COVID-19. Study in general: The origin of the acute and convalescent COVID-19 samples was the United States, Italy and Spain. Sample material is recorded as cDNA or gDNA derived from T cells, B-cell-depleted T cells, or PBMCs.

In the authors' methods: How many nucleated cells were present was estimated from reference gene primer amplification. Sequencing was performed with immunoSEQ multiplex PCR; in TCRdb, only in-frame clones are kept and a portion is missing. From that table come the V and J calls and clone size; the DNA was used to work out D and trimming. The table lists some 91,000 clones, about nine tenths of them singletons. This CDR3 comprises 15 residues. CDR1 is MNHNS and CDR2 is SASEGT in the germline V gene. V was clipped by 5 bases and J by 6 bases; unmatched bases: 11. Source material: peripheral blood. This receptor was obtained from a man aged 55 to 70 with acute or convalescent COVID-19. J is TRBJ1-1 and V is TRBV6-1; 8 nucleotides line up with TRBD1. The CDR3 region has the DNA TGTGCCAGCAGTCCACGGACAGGGATGGGCGCTGAAGCTTTCTTT. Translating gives CASSPRTGMGAEAFF.